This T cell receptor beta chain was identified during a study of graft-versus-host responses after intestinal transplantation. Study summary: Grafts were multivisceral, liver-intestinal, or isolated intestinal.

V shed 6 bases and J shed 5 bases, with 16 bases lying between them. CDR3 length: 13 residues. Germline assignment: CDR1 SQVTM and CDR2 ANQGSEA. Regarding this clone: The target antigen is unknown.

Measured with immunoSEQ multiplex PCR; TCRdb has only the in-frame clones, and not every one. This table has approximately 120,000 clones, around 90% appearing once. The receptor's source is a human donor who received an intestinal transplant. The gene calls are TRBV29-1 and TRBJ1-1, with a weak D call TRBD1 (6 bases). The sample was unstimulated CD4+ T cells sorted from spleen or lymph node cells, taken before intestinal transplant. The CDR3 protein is CSVGQDWGTEAFF. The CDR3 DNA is TGCAGCGTGGGACAAGACTGGGGGACTGAAGCTTTCTTT.